These 12 T cell receptor beta chains were all obtained from the same sample, sequenced in a study of shared clonotypes between healthy human individuals. Assay used: immunoSEQ multiplex PCR; TCRdb lists only in-frame clones, some missing. Seen here are some 980,000 clones, around three quarters observed once, and the top ten hold approximately 1.5%. The sample taken for sequencing was memory CD4+ T cells sorted from blood. Stated subset: CD45RA-negative fraction. Every receptor here comes from a young man in good health.

This clone was observed once. J is TRBJ2-3 and V is TRBV7-2; D is undetermined. Germline CDR1 and CDR2: SGHTA and FQGNSA. This CDR3 comprises 14 residues. V was pared by 3 bases and J by 2 bases, with 9 bases between. CDR3 in amino acids: CASSLSQLTDTQYF. CDR3 in DNA: TGTGCCAGCAGCTTGTCACAGCTCACAGATACGCAGTATTTT.

The J gene is TRBJ2-3, the V gene TRBV10-2, with D hard to call. The CDR3 is 15 amino acids. V lost 0 bases and J lost 4, with 11 bases in between. Germline V gives CDR1 WSHSY, CDR2 SAAADI. CDR3 coding DNA: TGCGCCAGCAGTGAGTCTGCCGGGTCTGCAGATACGCAGTATTTT. Protein sequence: CASSESAGSADTQYF.

J is TRBJ2-3 and V is TRBV10-3, with 14 nucleotides matching TRBD2. Germline trimming cut 9 bases from V and 8 bases from J; bases unmatched to any gene: 4. Germline loops: CDR1 ENHRY, CDR2 SYGVKD. This CDR3 region has 13 residues. For the CDR3, the DNA is TGTGCCATGTCCGGGACTAGCGGGAGTACGCAGTATTTT. Translating gives CAMSGTSGSTQYF.

This clone occurred a few times. This sequence joins TRBV9 and TRBJ2-5, with D possibly being TRBD1 or TRBD2 (6 bases each). V was clipped by 4 bases and J by 1 base, with 17 bases between them. CDR1 and CDR2 from the germline V gene are SGDLS and YYNGEE. The CDR3 is made up of 16 amino acids. The CDR3 coding sequence is TGTGCCAGCAGCAAAGGGGGGAACCTAGCCCAAGAGACCCAGTACTTC. Translated: CASSKGGNLAQETQYF.

The V and J genes are TRBV10-3 and TRBJ1-1; 8 bases align to TRBD1. The CDR3 runs to 12 residues. Trimming took 4 bases from V and 7 from J; bases not matched to a gene: 2. From germline, CDR1 is ENHRY and CDR2 SYGVKD. The CDR3 loop is CAISGTGNEAFF. CDR3 sequence (DNA): TGTGCCATCAGTGGGACAGGGAATGAAGCTTTCTTT.

The chain joins TRBV5-6 to TRBJ2-7, with 8 positions matching TRBD2. The CDR3 runs to 16 residues. V dropped 0 bases and J dropped 2; count of bases not matched to a gene: 7. In germline, CDR1 is SGHDT, CDR2 YYEEEE. CDR3 DNA sequence: TGTGCCAGCAGCTTGGCCCCCGGGGGGGCGACCTACGAGCAGTACTTC. Its translation: CASSLAPGGATYEQYF.

The chain carries TRBV5-4 and TRBJ2-1; 13 nucleotides line up with TRBD2. The germline V gene has CDR1 SGHNT and CDR2 YYREEE (reference sequence). V trimming: 5 bases; J trimming: 8 bases; junction bases outside the gene matches: 7. This CDR3 spans 15 amino acids. The CDR3 loop reads CASSFRTSGSDEQFF. Written as DNA, the CDR3 is TGTGCCAGCAGTTTCCGGACTAGCGGGAGTGATGAGCAGTTCTTC.

The J gene is TRBJ2-1, the V gene TRBV10-3; D possibly uses TRBD1 or TRBD2 (5 bases each). CDR1 ENHRY and CDR2 SYGVKD come from the germline V gene. The CDR3 spans 16 residues. V dropped 3 bases and J dropped 7 bases, with 19 bases sitting between them. The CDR3, as DNA: TGTGCCATCAGTGAACATTGGGACCAAAAAGGAAATGAGCAGTTCTTC. This gives the protein CAISEHWDQKGNEQFF.

This clone occurred a few times. As DNA, the CDR3 is TGCGCCAGCAGCTTGGATTCCGGGGTAAAAGAATCTGGCTACACCTTC. Translated: CASSLDSGVKESGYTF. This rearrangement joins TRBV5-1 to TRBJ1-2; no definite D call. With 0 bases removed from V and 7 bases from J, the gap between germline ends came to 19 bases. The CDR3 sequence is 16 residues long. CDR1 and CDR2 from the germline V gene are SGHRS and YFSETQ. Complete variable domain (other parts from reference TRBV5-1 and TRBJ1-2): KAGVTQTPRYLIKTRGQQVTLSCSPISGHRSVSWYQQTPGQGLQFLFEYFSETQRNKGNFPGRFSGRQFSNSRSEMNVSTLELGDSALYLCASSLDSGVKESGYTFGSGTRLTVV.

The rearrangement uses TRBV5-1 and TRBJ2-3, with 7 bases lining up with TRBD2. This CDR3 has 16 residues. The ends lost 0 bases at V and 2 bases at J; junction bases unmatched: 6. The germline CDR1 and CDR2 sequences are SGHRS and YFSETQ. The CDR3 DNA reads as TGCGCCAGCAGCTTGGGGCGGGAGATCCCCACAGATACGCAGTATTTT. Protein sequence: CASSLGREIPTDTQYF.

The V call is TRBV5-6, the J call TRBJ1-1; D perhaps matches TRBD1 (5 bases). CDR1 is SGHDT, CDR2 YYEEEE, per germline. The CDR3 is made up of 17 amino acids. With 2 bases removed from V and 0 bases from J, the gap between germline ends came to 17 bases. CDR3 sequence: CASSLGVLGDVNTEAFF. CDR3 coding DNA: TGTGCCAGCAGCTTAGGGGTCTTGGGAGATGTGAACACTGAAGCTTTCTTT.

The J gene is TRBJ1-6, the V gene TRBV6-1; 7 nucleotides align to TRBD1. V lost 1 base to trimming and J lost 6 bases; unmatched junction nucleotides: 18. The CDR3 is 20 amino acids. Germline lookup yields CDR1 MNHNS and CDR2 SASEGT. The chain's CDR3 is CASSEEYWGQSRGLNSPLHF. CDR3 nucleotide sequence: TGTGCCAGCAGTGAAGAGTATTGGGGACAGTCGAGGGGCCTTAATTCACCCCTCCACTTT.